Listed here are 29 T cell receptor beta chains from one sample, sequenced in a study of shared clonotypes between healthy human individuals. TCRdb's copy holds only in-frame clones and misses some; the assay was immunoSEQ multiplex PCR. Among roughly 1,600,000 clones, approximately 98.5% were seen once, and the ten largest hold approximately 0.4%. Sequencing used naive CD4+ T cells sorted from blood. The subset denotes: CD45RA+ positively selected. The receptors originated from a man between 25 and 39 years old in good health.

The J gene is TRBJ2-7, the V gene TRBV29-1; D is ambiguous. The CDR3 is made up of 11 amino acids. In germline, CDR1 is SQVTM, CDR2 ANQGSEA. Between the trimmed V and J ends, which lost 0 bases and 6 bases, there was a span of 6 bases. This CDR3 reads CSVEEYGEQYF. The CDR3 region has the DNA TGCAGCGTTGAAGAATATGGCGAGCAGTACTTC.

J is TRBJ2-7 and V is TRBV28; D may be TRBD2 (5 bases). V lost 5 bases to trimming and J lost 0 bases, with 11 bases between them. Germline CDR1 is MDHEN and CDR2 is SYDVKM. This CDR3 has 14 amino acids. Here the CDR3 reads CASSPVTISYEQYF. CDR3 nucleotide sequence: TGTGCCAGCAGTCCCGTGACTATCTCCTACGAGCAGTACTTC.

The V call is TRBV15, the J call TRBJ1-1; D gene unclear. Looked up from germline, CDR1 is LNHNV and CDR2 is YYDKDF (reference sequence). The V gene lost 3 bases and the J gene lost 10 bases, with 12 bases spanning the gap. The CDR3 covers 12 residues. The DNA of the CDR3 is TGTGCCACCAGCAGTAGGAGGTACGGAGCTTTCTTT. Translated: CATSSRRYGAFF.

This chain links TRBV27 with TRBJ2-5, with unresolved D. Trimming stripped 2 bases from V and 0 bases from J, with 4 bases between. The CDR3 has 13 residues. In germline, CDR1 is MNHEY, CDR2 SMNVEV (reference sequence). As DNA, the CDR3 is TGTGCCAGCAGTTTACAGTACCAAGAGACCCAGTACTTC. Its protein product is CASSLQYQETQYF.

Regarding this clone: Other nucleotide sequences in the sample specify the same CDR3. CDR3 sequence: CASSLSGTDTQYF. CDR3 in DNA: TGCGCCAGCAGCTTGAGCGGGACAGATACGCAGTATTTT. This chain uses TRBV5-1 with TRBJ2-3, with D perhaps matching TRBD2 (6 bases). Germline-derived CDR1 and CDR2 are SGHRS and YFSETQ. This CDR3 is built from 13 residues. The germline V and J ends were trimmed by 1 base and 3 bases, with 6 bases remaining between them. The full variable domain, completed using reference TRBV5-1 and TRBJ2-3, is KAGVTQTPRYLIKTRGQQVTLSCSPISGHRSVSWYQQTPGQGLQFLFEYFSETQRNKGNFPGRFSGRQFSNSRSEMNVSTLELGDSALYLCASSLSGTDTQYFGPGTRLTVL.

In the case of this clone: Other DNA sequences of this sample code for an identical CDR3. The chain recombines TRBV9 with TRBJ2-5; no clear D. The CDR3 loop spans 14 amino acids. The V end lost 0 bases, the J end lost 1 base, and 7 bases lay between the germline ends. In germline, CDR1 is SGDLS, CDR2 YYNGEE. The CDR3 DNA follows: TGTGCCAGCAGCGTAGGTGTCAGCCAAGAGACCCAGTACTTC. It specifies CASSVGVSQETQYF.

The rearrangement joins TRBV5-6 to TRBJ2-2, with unresolved D. V lost 0 bases, J lost 5 bases, and 8 bases lay in between. Germline V lookup: CDR1 SGHDT, CDR2 YYEEEE. The CDR3 is 14 amino acids. This chain's CDR3 is CASSLGLLTGELFF. The CDR3 nucleotides read TGTGCCAGCAGCTTGGGACTCTTAACCGGGGAGCTGTTTTTT.

With regard to this clone: This CDR3 is also generated by other DNA sequences in the sample. This rearrangement joins TRBV9 to TRBJ2-5; weak D call: TRBD2 (6 bases). From germline, CDR1 is SGDLS and CDR2 YYNGEE. The V and J ends lost 2 bases and 4 bases respectively, with 9 bases between them. This CDR3 is 13 amino acids long. The CDR3 region has the DNA TGTGCCAGCAGCGTGGGAGGTATAGAGACCCAGTACTTC. Translated: CASSVGGIETQYF.

V usage is TRBV7-2 and J usage is TRBJ1-3; 8 nucleotides line up with TRBD1. Germline V CDR1 and CDR2: SGHTA, FQGNSA. V shed 2 bases, J shed 2 bases, and the junction held 14 bases outside the gene matches. The CDR3 contains 19 residues. The DNA for the CDR3 is TGTGCCAGCAGCTTAAGTATAGGTGGACAGGGCTCGGCTGGAAACACCATATATTTT. Amino acids: CASSLSIGGQGSAGNTIYF.

The rearrangement uses TRBV5-4 and TRBJ2-3, with D hard to call. Germline V gene sequence: CDR1 SGHNT, CDR2 YYREEE (reference sequence). This CDR3 comprises 17 residues. Trimming shortened V by 0 bases and J by 3 bases, and 17 bases separated the two germline ends. CDR3 residues: CASSLEGMWVPTDTQYF. CDR3 DNA: TGTGCCAGCAGCTTGGAAGGTATGTGGGTACCGACAGATACGCAGTATTTT.

This clone was detected once. The rearrangement uses TRBV5-6 and TRBJ2-7; the match to TRBD2 covers 8 bases. J lost 3 bases, V lost 4 bases, and 6 bases had no gene match. The CDR3 runs 14 residues. Per the germline V gene, CDR1 is SGHDT and CDR2 is YYEEEE. The CDR3 coding sequence is TGTGCCAGCAGCAATGGCGGGAGGATCTACGAGCAGTACTTC. This sequence encodes CASSNGGRIYEQYF.

This rearrangement joins TRBV10-2 to TRBJ2-7, with TRBD2 matching 11 bases. This CDR3 region has 17 residues. V lost 7 bases and J lost 2; bases outside the gene matches: 13. Looked up from germline, CDR1 is WSHSY and CDR2 is SAAADI. CDR3 protein: CASKRTSGPTSTYEQYF. CDR3 DNA sequence: TGCGCCAGCAAAAGGACTAGCGGGCCTACCTCGACCTACGAGCAGTACTTC.

The chain is built from TRBV5-1 and TRBJ2-7; 9 nucleotides align to TRBD1. Germline V CDR1 and CDR2: SGHRS, YFSETQ. This CDR3 is 18 amino acids long. The junction had 15 bases not matched to a gene; V was cut back by 4 bases and J by 1 base. CDR3 protein: CASSPHHRDRVLSYEQYF. CDR3 sequence (DNA): TGCGCCAGCAGCCCCCACCACCGGGACAGGGTACTTTCCTACGAGCAGTACTTC.

This clone has only one observation. The CDR3 loop reads CASRTGGSYEQYF. CDR3 sequence (DNA): TGTGCCAGCAGGACAGGGGGCTCCTACGAGCAGTACTTC. The chain joins TRBV28 to TRBJ2-7, with 9 bases that match TRBD1. CDR1 and CDR2 from the germline V gene are MDHEN and SYDVKM. CDR3 length equals 13 residues. V lost 6 bases and J lost 0; bases outside the gene matches: 0.

The chain combines TRBV5-6 with TRBJ2-5, with a tentative D call TRBD2 (7 bases). CDR1 SGHDT and CDR2 YYEEEE come from the germline V gene. CDR3 size: 15 residues. Trimming took 4 bases from V and 3 from J, leaving 16 bases between them. Here the CDR3 reads CASSPTGRGEETQYF. The CDR3 bases are TGTGCCAGCAGCCCTACAGGGAGGGGAGAAGAGACCCAGTACTTC.

This clone appeared a single time. V and J are TRBV10-1 and TRBJ2-7; TRBD2 agrees at 8 bases. Germline V CDR1 and CDR2: WNHNN, SYGVQD (reference sequence). V was pared by 3 bases and J by 4 bases, with 5 bases of the junction left unmatched. The CDR3 contains 14 residues. CDR3 bases: TGCGCCAGCAGTGATGGACTAGCTAGTTACGAGCAGTACTTC. Translating it yields CASSDGLASYEQYF.

The rearrangement links TRBV7-3 to TRBJ2-2; D call uncertain. The CDR3 has 15 residues. The V gene's germline CDR1 is SGHTA and CDR2 FQGTGA. Trimming pared 5 bases from V and 4 bases from J, leaving 14 bases between. CDR3 nucleotide sequence: TGTGCCAGCAGCCCCCAATCCACCCCCACCGGGGAGCTGTTTTTT. It codes for CASSPQSTPTGELFF. Full variable domain (outside the CDR3, taken from reference TRBV7-3 and TRBJ2-2): GAGVSQTPSNKVTEKGKYVELRCDPISGHTALYWYRQSLGQGPEFLIYFQGTGAADDSGLPNDRFFAVRPEGSVSTLKIQRTERGDSAVYLCASSPQSTPTGELFFGEGSRLTVL.

V usage is TRBV5-1 and J usage is TRBJ1-2, with a possible D match to TRBD1 (5 bases). Between the trimmed V and J ends, which lost 0 bases and 5 bases, there was a span of 14 bases. Looked up from germline, CDR1 is SGHRS and CDR2 is YFSETQ. This CDR3 region has 15 residues. CDR3 nucleotides: TGCGCCAGCAGCTTGGGAGGAGGGGTCGAGTATGGCTACACCTTC. It yields the protein CASSLGGGVEYGYTF.

This chain connects TRBV25-1 to TRBJ1-5; weak D call: TRBD1 (6 bases). The CDR3 loop spans 13 amino acids. Germline-derived CDR1 and CDR2 are MGHDK and SYGVNS. V was cut by 6 bases and J by 4 bases, with 10 bases left in between. CDR3 coding DNA: TGTGCCAGCAGCCGGGACATAAATCAGCCCCAGCATTTT. Its protein is CASSRDINQPQHF. The full variable domain, rest sourced from reference TRBV25-1 and TRBJ1-5, is EADIYQTPRYLVIGTGKKITLECSQTMGHDKMYWYQQDPGMELHLIHYSYGVNSTEKGDLSSESTVSRIRTEHFPLTLESARPSHTSQYLCASSRDINQPQHFGDGTRLSIL.

The rearrangement links TRBV13 to TRBJ2-3, with D hard to call. From germline, CDR1 is PRHDT and CDR2 FYEKMQ (reference sequence). V lost 5 bases to trimming and J lost 4 bases, with 7 bases between them. CDR3 length: 12 amino acids. The CDR3 DNA is TGTGCCAGCAGCGTCCTCTCAGATACGCAGTATTTT. Amino acid sequence: CASSVLSDTQYF.

The chain joins TRBV18 to TRBJ2-1; D unresolved. Germline loops: CDR1 KGHSH, CDR2 LQKENI. Trimming stripped 5 bases from V and 2 bases from J, with 13 bases between. CDR3 length: 15 residues. The CDR3 coding sequence is TGTGCCAGCTCAGTGGACGGTCCCCCCTACAATGAGCAGTTCTTC. It is translated as CASSVDGPPYNEQFF.

CDR3 DNA: TGCGCCAGCAGCTTGGCAGTAGGAGGGAATAGGATAACTGAAGCTTTCTTT. This sequence encodes CASSLAVGGNRITEAFF. The chain carries TRBV5-1 and TRBJ1-1; unclear D gene. This CDR3 contains 17 residues. The germline V gene encodes CDR1 SGHRS and CDR2 YFSETQ. The V end lost 0 bases, the J end lost 5 bases, and 20 bases lay between the germline ends.

The V and J genes are TRBV27 and TRBJ2-3; the match to TRBD2 covers 9 bases. V trimming: 5 bases; J trimming: 1 base; junction bases outside the gene matches: 1. The CDR3 length is 14 residues. Germline CDR1 reads MNHEY; CDR2 reads SMNVEV (reference sequence). The CDR3 bases are TGTGCCAGCAGTCGACTAGCGGGCACAGATACGCAGTATTTT. Its protein is CASSRLAGTDTQYF.

The V and J genes are TRBV19 and TRBJ1-2; 7 bases align to TRBD1. The length of the CDR3 is 13 residues. J was trimmed by 2 bases and V by 8 bases; bases with no gene match: 5. Germline CDR1 reads LNHDA; CDR2 reads SQIVND (reference sequence). CDR3 residues: CASGRTGNYGYTF. The CDR3 DNA sequence: TGTGCCAGTGGGCGGACAGGAAACTATGGCTACACCTTC.

The V gene is TRBV5-6, the J gene TRBJ2-7; 9 positions match TRBD1. Germline-derived CDR1 and CDR2 are SGHDT and YYEEEE. The junction had 6 bases not matched to a gene; V was cut back by 2 bases and J by 3 bases. The CDR3 spans 15 residues. The CDR3 reads CASSFGWTGDYEQYF. The CDR3 nucleotides are TGTGCCAGCAGCTTTGGATGGACAGGGGACTACGAGCAGTACTTC.

The chain joins TRBV25-1 to TRBJ2-3; D uncertain. V was trimmed by 3 bases and J by 3 bases, leaving 4 bases between them. Per the germline V gene, CDR1 is MGHDK and CDR2 is SYGVNS. The CDR3 has 12 amino acids. This CDR3 is CASSDYTDTQYF. The CDR3 DNA follows: TGTGCCAGCAGTGACTATACAGATACGCAGTATTTT.

The rearrangement joins TRBV28 to TRBJ2-7; the match to TRBD2 covers 9 bases. There are 15 residues in the CDR3. Per germline, CDR1 MDHEN and CDR2 SYDVKM. V shed 2 bases, J shed 4 bases, and the junction held 6 bases outside the gene matches. The CDR3 protein is CASSLIPSGTYEQYF. CDR3 sequence (DNA): TGTGCCAGCAGTTTAATTCCTAGCGGGACTTACGAGCAGTACTTC.

This chain links TRBV6-1 with TRBJ2-7; D uncertain. The CDR3 extends over 14 amino acids. V was clipped by 1 base and J by 4 bases, with 11 bases between them. Per germline, CDR1 MNHNS and CDR2 SASEGT. The CDR3 DNA follows: TGTGCCAGCAGTGAAGGTTTTCGGAGATACGAGCAGTACTTC. Translating it yields CASSEGFRRYEQYF.

The chain joins TRBV30 to TRBJ2-2; 7 bases line up with TRBD2. The germline CDR1 and CDR2 sequences are GTSNPN and SVGIG (reference sequence). The J segment lost 5 bases and the V segment lost 8 bases, leaving 8 bases of the junction unmatched. CDR3 length: 13 residues. For the CDR3, the DNA is TGTGCCCAAGGACTAGGGAGGACCGGGGAGCTGTTTTTT. It translates to CAQGLGRTGELFF.